This TCR beta chain comes out of a study of metastatic and nonmetastatic thyroid tumors. Overall study context: Blood and tumor or nodule tissue repertoires from malignant and benign thyroid patients were compared. Whole-study findings and limits: In blood and tumor, TCR beta diversity was reportedly significantly higher in malignant thyroid tumors than in benign nodules.

Per the authors' pipeline: Construction of a distant-metastasis classifier for papillary thyroid cancer relied on CDR3 differences across clinicopathological groups. TCRdb recomputed clones from the PCR reads via MiXCR. None of the V and J calls come from the authors' own analysis; TCRdb made them. The repertoire includes 34,000 or so clones, roughly a third of them detected once, and about 23% sits in the top ten. Patients underwent thyroid surgery, and none had received any treatment before it. Regarding this clone: Its antigen is currently unknown.

Sequenced input: tumor tissue. This clonotype originated in a female donor with papillary thyroid cancer or a benign thyroid nodule (not recorded which). Some clones in this sample may be carry-over from other donors' samples.

The CDR3 DNA sequence: TGCGCCAGCAGCACCGGAAGGGATGGGGAGCTGTTTTTT. Encoded protein: CASSTGRDGELFF. This chain links TRBV5-1 with TRBJ2-2; no firm D call. Trimming shortened V by 4 bases and J by 8 bases, and 12 bases separated the two germline ends. The CDR3 length is 13 residues. Germline V gene lookup returns CDR1 SGHRS and CDR2 YFSETQ.